Reported below is one TCR beta chain. Its antigen is unknown. This record belongs to a study of T cells after yellow fever vaccination. Looking at the study overall: Preparing low-cell-number fractions relied on SMART-Seq v4 Ultra Low Input. Study findings and constraints: In post-booster samples, most primary-vaccination clones reappeared (approximately 95% CD4, over 70% CD8). The secondary response showed a weaker magnitude and a faster peak, day 5 versus 15.

TCRdb re-called the 5' RACE reads through MiXCR, storing one row per CDR3 protein. The data contain about 310,000 distinct CDR3 sequences, roughly 3.5% of them singletons. The CDR3 is 14 residues long. Trimming took 5 bases from V and 3 from J, leaving 12 bases between them. The germline V gene has CDR1 MDHEN and CDR2 SYDVKM. The sample here was PBMCs, taken on the day of the yellow fever booster vaccination. The clonotype comes from a young man who received the YFV17D yellow fever vaccine. This chain links TRBV28 with TRBJ2-3; a weak D match, TRBD2 (6 bases). In DNA form, the CDR3 reads TGTGCCAGCAGTCCGGGGGTAACTACAGATACGCAGTATTTT. This sequence encodes CASSPGVTTDTQYF.